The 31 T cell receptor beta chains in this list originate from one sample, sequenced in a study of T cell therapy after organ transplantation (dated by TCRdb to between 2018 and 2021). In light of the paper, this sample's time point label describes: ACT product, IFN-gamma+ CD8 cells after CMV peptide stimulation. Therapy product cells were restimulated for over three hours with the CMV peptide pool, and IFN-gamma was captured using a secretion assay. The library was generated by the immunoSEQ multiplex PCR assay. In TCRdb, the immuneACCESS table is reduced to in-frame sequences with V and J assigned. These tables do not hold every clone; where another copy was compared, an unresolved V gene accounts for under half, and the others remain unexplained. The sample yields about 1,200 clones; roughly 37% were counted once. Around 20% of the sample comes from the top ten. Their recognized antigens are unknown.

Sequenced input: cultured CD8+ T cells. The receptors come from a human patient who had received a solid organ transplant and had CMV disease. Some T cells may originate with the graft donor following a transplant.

The CDR3 region has the DNA TGTGCCAGCAGCCCAGCCTTCCCGGGACAGGGCTCCTACGAGCAGTACTTC. Amino acids: CASSPAFPGQGSYEQYF. The chain links TRBV7-3 to TRBJ2-7; 9 bases match TRBD1. The CDR3 is made up of 17 amino acids. V dropped 5 bases and J dropped 0; count of bases not matched to a gene: 11. Germline V lookup: CDR1 SGHTA, CDR2 FQGTGA.

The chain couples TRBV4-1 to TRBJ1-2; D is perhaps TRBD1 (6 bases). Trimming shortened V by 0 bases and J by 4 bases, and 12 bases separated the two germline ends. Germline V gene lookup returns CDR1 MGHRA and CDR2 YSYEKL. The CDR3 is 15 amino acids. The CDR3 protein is CASSQELQGIYGYTF. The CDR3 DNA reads TGCGCCAGCAGCCAAGAGCTCCAGGGGATCTATGGCTACACCTTC.

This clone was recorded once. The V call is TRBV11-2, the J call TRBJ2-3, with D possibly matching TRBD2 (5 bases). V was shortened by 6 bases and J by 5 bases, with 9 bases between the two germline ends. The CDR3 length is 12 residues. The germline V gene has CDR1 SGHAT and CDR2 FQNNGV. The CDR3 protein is CASRGLEDTQYF. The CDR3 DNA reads TGTGCCAGCAGAGGACTGGAAGATACGCAGTATTTT.

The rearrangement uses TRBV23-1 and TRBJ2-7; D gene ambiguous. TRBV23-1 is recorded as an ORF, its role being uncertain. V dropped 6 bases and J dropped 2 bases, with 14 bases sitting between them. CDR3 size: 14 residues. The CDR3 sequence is CASSQEPGPYEQYF. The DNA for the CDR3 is TGCGCCAGCAGCCAAGAACCAGGACCCTACGAGCAGTACTTC.

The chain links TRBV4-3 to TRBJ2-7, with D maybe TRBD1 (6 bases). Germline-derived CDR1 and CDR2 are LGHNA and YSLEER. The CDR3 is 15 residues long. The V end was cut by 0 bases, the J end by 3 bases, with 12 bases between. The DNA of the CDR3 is TGCGCCAGCAGCCAAGAAACAGGGTCGGGCTACGAGCAGTACTTC. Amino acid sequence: CASSQETGSGYEQYF.

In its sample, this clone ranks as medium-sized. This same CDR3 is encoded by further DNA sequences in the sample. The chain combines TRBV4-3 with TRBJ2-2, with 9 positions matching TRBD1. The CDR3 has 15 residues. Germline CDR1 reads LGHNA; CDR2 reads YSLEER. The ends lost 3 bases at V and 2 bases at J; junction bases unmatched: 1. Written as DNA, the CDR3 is TGCGCCAGCAGCCAGGACAGGGGAAACACCGGGGAGCTGTTTTTT. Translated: CASSQDRGNTGELFF.

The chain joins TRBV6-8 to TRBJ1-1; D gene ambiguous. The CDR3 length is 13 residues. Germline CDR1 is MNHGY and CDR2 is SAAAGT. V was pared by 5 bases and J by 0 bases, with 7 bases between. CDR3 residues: CASSLHMNTEAFF. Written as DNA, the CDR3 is TGTGCCAGCAGTCTTCACATGAACACTGAAGCTTTCTTT.

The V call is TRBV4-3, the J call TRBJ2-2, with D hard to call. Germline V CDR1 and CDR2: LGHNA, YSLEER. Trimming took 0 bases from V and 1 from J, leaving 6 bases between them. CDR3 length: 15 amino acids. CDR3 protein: CASSQEWGNTGELFF. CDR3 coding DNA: TGCGCCAGCAGCCAAGAATGGGGGAACACCGGGGAGCTGTTTTTT.

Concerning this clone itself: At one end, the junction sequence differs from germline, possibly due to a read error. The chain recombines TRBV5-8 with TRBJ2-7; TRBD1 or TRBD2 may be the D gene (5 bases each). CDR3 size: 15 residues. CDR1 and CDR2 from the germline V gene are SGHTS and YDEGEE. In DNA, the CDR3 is TGCGCCAGCAGCTTGCAGGGAGATCTCTCCTACGAGCAGTACTTC. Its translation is CASSLQGDLSYEQYF.

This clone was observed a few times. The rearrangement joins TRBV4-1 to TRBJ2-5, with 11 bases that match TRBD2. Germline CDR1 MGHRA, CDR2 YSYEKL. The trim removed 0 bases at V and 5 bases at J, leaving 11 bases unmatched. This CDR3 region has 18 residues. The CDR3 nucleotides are TGCGCCAGCAGCCAAGATGGGTTAGCGGGGGGGCCGGGCGAGACCCAGTACTTC. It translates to CASSQDGLAGGPGETQYF.

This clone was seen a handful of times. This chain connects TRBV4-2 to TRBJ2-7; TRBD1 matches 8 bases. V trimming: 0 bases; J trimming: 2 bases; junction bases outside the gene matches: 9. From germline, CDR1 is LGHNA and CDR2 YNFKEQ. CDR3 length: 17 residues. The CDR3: CASSQDAGDRSPYEQYF. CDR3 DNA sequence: TGTGCCAGCAGCCAAGATGCTGGGGACAGGTCTCCCTACGAGCAGTACTTC.

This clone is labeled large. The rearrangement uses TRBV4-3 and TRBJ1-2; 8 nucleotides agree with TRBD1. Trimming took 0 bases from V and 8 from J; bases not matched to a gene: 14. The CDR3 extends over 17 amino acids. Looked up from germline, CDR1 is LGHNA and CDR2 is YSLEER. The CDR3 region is CASSQEWGPGGLQGYTF. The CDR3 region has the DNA TGCGCCAGCAGCCAAGAATGGGGTCCAGGGGGCCTGCAGGGCTACACCTTC.

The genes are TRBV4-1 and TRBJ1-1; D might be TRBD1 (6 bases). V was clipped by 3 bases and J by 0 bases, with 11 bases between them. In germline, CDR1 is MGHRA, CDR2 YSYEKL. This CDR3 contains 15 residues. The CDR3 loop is CASSHRDNLNTEAFF. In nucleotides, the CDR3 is TGCGCCAGCAGCCACCGGGACAACTTGAACACTGAAGCTTTCTTT.

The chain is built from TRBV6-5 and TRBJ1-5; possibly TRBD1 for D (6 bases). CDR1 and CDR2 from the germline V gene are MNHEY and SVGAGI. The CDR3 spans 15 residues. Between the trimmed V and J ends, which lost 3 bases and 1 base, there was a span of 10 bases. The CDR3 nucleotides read TGTGCCAGCAGTTATTCCGGACAGAGCAATCAGCCCCAGCATTTT. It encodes CASSYSGQSNQPQHF.

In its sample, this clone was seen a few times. The CDR3 loop reads CASSQVGDLGSPLHF. Written as DNA, the CDR3 is TGCGCCAGCAGCCAAGTGGGGGACTTGGGTTCACCCCTCCACTTT. This chain connects TRBV4-3 to TRBJ1-6; D may be TRBD1 (5 bases). The CDR3 extends over 15 amino acids. Germline assignment: CDR1 LGHNA and CDR2 YSLEER. V gave up 1 base and J gave up 9 bases, with 13 bases separating them.

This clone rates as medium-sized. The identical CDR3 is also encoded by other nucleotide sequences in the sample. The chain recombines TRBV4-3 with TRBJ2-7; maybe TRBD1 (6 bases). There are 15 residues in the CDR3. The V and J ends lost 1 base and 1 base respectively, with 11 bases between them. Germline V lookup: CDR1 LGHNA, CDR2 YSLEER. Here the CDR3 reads CASSQVGDTSYEQYF. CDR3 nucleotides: TGCGCCAGCAGCCAAGTCGGGGACACATCCTACGAGCAGTACTTC.

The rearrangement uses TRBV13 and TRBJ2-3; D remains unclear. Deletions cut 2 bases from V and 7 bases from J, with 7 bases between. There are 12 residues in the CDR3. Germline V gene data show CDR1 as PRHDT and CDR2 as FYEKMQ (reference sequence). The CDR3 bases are TGTGCCAGCAGCTTAAGTGGAAATACGCAGTATTTT. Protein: CASSLSGNTQYF.

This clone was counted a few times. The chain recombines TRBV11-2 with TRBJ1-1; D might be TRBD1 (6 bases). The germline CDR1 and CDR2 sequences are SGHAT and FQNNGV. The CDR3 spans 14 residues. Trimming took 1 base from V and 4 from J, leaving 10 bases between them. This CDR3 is CASSLAGVGTEAFF. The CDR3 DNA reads TGTGCCAGCAGCTTAGCAGGGGTCGGCACTGAAGCTTTCTTT.

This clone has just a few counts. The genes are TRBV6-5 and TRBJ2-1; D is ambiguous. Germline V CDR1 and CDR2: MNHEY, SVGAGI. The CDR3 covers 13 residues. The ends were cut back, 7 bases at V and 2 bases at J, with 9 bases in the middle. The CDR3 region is CASISTTYNEQFF. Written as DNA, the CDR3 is TGTGCCAGCATCTCTACCACCTACAATGAGCAGTTCTTC.

The CDR3 is CASSQEEGGTQGYTF. CDR3 coding DNA: TGCGCCAGCAGCCAAGAGGAGGGCGGAACCCAGGGCTACACCTTC. The V gene is TRBV4-3, the J gene TRBJ1-2; D gene uncertain. V shed 0 bases and J shed 8 bases, with 16 bases lying between them. The CDR3 is 15 residues long. Germline CDR1 is LGHNA and CDR2 is YSLEER.

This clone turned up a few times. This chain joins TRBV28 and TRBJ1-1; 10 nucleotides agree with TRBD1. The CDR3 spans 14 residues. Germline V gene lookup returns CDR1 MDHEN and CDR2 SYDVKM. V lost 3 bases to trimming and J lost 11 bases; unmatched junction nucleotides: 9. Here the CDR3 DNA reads TGTGCCAGCAGTTTTTTGGGGACAGGGGAGGTCGCTTTCTTT. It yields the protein CASSFLGTGEVAFF.

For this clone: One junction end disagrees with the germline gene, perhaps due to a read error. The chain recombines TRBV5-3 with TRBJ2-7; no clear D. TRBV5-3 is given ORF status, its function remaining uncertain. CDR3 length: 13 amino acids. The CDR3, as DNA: TGCGCCAGCAGCCAAGAGGCAGAGCGCGAGCAGTACTTC. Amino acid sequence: CASSQEAEREQYF.

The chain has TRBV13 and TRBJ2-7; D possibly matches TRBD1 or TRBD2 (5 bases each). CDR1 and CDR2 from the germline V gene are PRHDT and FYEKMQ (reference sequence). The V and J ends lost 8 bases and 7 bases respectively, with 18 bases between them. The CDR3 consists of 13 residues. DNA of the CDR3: TGTGCCAGCCAGGGAGTAGCTAGCTATGAGCAGTACTTC. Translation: CASQGVASYEQYF.

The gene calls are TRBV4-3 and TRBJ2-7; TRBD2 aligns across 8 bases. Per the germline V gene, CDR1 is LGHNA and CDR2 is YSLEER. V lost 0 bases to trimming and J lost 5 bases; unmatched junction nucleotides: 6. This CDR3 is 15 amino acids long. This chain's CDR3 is CASSQDNGGANEQYF. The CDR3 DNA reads TGCGCCAGCAGCCAAGATAACGGGGGGGCCAACGAGCAGTACTTC.

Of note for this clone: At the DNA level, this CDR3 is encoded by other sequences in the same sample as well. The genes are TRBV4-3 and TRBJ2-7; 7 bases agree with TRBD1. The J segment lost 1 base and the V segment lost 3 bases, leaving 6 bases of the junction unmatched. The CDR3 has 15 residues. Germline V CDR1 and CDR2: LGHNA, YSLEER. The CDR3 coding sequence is TGCGCCAGCAGCCAGGACAGGAGCGAGTCCTACGAGCAGTACTTC. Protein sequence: CASSQDRSESYEQYF.

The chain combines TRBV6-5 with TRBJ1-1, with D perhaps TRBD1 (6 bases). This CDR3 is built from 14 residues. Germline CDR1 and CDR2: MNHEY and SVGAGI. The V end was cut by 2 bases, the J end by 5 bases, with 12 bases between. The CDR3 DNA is TGTGCCAGCAGTTACGTCAGGGGTCTTACTGAAGCTTTCTTT. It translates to CASSYVRGLTEAFF.

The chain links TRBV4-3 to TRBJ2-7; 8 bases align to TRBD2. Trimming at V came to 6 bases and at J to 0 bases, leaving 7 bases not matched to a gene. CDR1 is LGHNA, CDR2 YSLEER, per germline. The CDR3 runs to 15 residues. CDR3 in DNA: TGCGCCAGCAGTCCACTAGCGGATACCTCCTACGAGCAGTACTTC. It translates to CASSPLADTSYEQYF.

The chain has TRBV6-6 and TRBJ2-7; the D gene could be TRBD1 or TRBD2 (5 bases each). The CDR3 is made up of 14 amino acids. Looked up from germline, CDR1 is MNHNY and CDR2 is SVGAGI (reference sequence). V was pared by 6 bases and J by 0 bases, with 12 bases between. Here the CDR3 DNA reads TGTGCCAGCAGCTACGGGGCTTACTCCTACGAGCAGTACTTC. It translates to CASSYGAYSYEQYF.

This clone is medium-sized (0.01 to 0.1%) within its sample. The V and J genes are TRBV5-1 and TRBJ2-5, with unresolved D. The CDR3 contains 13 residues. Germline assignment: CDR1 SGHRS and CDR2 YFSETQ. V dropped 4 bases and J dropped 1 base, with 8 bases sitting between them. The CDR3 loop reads CASSNAPQETQYF. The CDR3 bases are TGCGCCAGCAGCAACGCCCCCCAAGAGACCCAGTACTTC.

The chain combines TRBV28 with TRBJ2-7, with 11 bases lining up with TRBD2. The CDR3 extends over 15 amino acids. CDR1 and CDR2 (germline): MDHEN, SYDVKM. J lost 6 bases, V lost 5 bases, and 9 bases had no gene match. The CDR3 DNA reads TGTGCCAGCAGTCTCCACGGACTAGCGGGTTTCGAGCAGTACTTC. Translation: CASSLHGLAGFEQYF.

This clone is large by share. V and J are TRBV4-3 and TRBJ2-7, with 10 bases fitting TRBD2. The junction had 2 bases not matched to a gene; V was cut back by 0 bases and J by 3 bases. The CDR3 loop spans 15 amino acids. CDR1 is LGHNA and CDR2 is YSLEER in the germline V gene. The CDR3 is CASSQDASGSYEQYF. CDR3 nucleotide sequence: TGCGCCAGCAGCCAAGACGCTAGCGGGAGCTACGAGCAGTACTTC.